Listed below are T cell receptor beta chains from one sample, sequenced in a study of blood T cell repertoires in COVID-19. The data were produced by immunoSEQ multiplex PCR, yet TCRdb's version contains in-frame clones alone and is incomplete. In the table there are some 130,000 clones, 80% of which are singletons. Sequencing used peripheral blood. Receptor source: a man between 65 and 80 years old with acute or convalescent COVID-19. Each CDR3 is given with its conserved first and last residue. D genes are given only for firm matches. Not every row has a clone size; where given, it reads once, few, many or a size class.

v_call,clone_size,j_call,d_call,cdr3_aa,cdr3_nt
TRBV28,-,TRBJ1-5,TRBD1,CASSFRDRGLNQPQHF,TGTGCCAGCAGTTTTCGGGACAGGGGCCTCAATCAGCCCCAGCATTTT
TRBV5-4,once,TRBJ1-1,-,CASSAGPDGKTEAFF,TGTGCCAGCAGCGCGGGACCGGACGGGAAGACTGAAGCTTTCTTT
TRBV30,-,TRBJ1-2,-,CAWSSPGSGAFYGYTF,TGTGCCTGGAGTTCCCCCGGCTCGGGAGCTTTCTATGGCTACACCTTC
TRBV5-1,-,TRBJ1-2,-,CASSPKRQAGDGYTF,TGCGCCAGCAGCCCGAAACGACAGGCAGGTGATGGCTACACCTTC
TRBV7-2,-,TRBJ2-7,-,CASSLAGGYYEQYF,TGTGCCAGCAGCTTAGCAGGCGGCTACTACGAGCAGTACTTC
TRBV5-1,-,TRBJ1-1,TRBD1,CASSATGVTEAFF,TGCGCCAGCAGCGCGACAGGGGTCACTGAAGCTTTCTTT
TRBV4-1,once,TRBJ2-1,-,CASSPRRVDEQFF,TGCGCCAGCAGCCCCCGCAGGGTCGATGAGCAGTTCTTC
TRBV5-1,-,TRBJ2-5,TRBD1,CASSRSGPRGSETQYF,TGCGCCAGCAGCAGATCCGGGCCCAGGGGGTCGGAGACCCAGTACTTC
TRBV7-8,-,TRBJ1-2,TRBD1,CASSRGTESRHTF,TGTGCCAGCAGCCGGGGGACAGAATCCCGGCACACCTTC
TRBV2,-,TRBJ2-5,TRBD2,CASSEGLASGALAQYF,TGTGCCAGCAGTGAAGGATTGGCTAGCGGGGCCCTGGCCCAGTACTTC
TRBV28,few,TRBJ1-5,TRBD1,CASSLSGRGNNQPQHF,TGTGCCAGCAGTTTATCCGGCAGGGGGAACAATCAGCCCCAGCATTTT
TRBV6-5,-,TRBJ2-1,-,CASSYSTGAEQFF,TGTGCCAGCAGTTACTCTACAGGCGCTGAGCAGTTCTTC
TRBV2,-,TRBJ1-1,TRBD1,CASWIGGTIEAFF,TGTGCCAGCTGGATAGGGGGCACAATTGAAGCTTTCTTT
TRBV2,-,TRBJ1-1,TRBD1,CASSGQGNTEAFF,TGTGCCAGCAGTGGACAGGGGAACACTGAAGCTTTCTTT
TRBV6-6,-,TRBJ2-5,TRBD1,CASSYERGRGETQYF,TGTGCCAGCAGTTACGAGAGGGGGCGAGGGGAGACCCAGTACTTC
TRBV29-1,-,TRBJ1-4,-,CSVGVTTNEKLFF,TGCAGCGTGGGAGTCACAACTAATGAAAAACTGTTTTTT
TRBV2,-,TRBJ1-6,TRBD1,CASSDMGGQGNSPLHF,TGTGCCAGCAGTGACATGGGGGGACAGGGCAATTCACCCCTCCACTTT
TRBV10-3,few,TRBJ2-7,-,CAISEPIGPGEQYF,TGTGCCATCAGTGAGCCTATAGGTCCAGGGGAGCAGTACTTC
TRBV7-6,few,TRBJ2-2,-,CASSPLGRTATNTGELFF,TGTGCCAGCAGCCCACTAGGTCGGACGGCTACGAACACCGGGGAGCTGTTTTTT
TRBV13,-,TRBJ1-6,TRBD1,CASSSDRGESPLHF,TGTGCCAGCAGCTCGGACAGGGGTGAATCACCCCTCCACTTT
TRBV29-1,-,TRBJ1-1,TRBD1,CSVEGDRGREAFF,TGCAGCGTTGAAGGGGACAGGGGGCGCGAGGCTTTCTTT
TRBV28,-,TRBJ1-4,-,CASSLQGTDPVMVF,TGTGCCAGCAGTTTACAGGGGACGGATCCGGTTATGGTTTTT
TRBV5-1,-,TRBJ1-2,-,CASTLSGGAYSYGYTF,TGCGCCAGCACCCTCTCCGGGGGGGCATATAGCTATGGCTACACCTTC
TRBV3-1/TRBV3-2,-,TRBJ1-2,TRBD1,CASSQGQNYGYTF,TGTGCCAGCAGCCAGGGACAGAACTATGGCTACACCTTC
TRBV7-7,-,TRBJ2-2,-,CASRPSGDYTGELFF,TGTGCTAGCAGACCTTCCGGGGACTACACCGGGGAGCTGTTTTTT
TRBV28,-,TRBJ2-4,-,CASSLSSQGNIQYF,TGTGCCAGCAGTTTATCGAGCCAGGGAAACATTCAGTACTTC
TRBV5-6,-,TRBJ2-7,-,CASSLRDTPGGTDEQYF,TGTGCCAGCAGCTTGCGGGACACCCCGGGAGGTACTGACGAGCAGTACTTC
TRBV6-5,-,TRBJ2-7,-,CASISGSSYEQYF,TGTGCCAGCATATCGGGGAGCTCCTACGAGCAGTACTTC
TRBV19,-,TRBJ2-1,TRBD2,CASSILGTSGIYNEQFF,TGTGCCAGTAGTATATTAGGGACTAGCGGGATCTACAATGAGCAGTTCTTC
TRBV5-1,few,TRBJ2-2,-,CASSLDVYSTGELFF,TGCGCCAGCAGCTTGGATGTCTATTCAACCGGGGAGCTGTTTTTT
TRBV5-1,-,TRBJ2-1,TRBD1,CASSPDRGYYNEQFF,TGCGCCAGCAGCCCGGACAGGGGCTACTACAATGAGCAGTTCTTC
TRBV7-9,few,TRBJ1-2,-,CASSYTGYYGYTF,TGTGCCAGCAGCTATACAGGGTACTATGGCTACACCTTC
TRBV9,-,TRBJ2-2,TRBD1,CASSASGTANTGELFF,TGTGCCAGCAGCGCCTCCGGGACAGCGAACACCGGGGAGCTGTTTTTT
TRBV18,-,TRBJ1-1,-,CASSPEMNTEAFF,TGTGCCAGCTCACCGGAGATGAACACTGAAGCTTTCTTT
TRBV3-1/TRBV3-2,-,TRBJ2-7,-,CASSQRGSYEQYF,TGTGCCAGCAGCCAAAGGGGCTCCTACGAGCAGTACTTC
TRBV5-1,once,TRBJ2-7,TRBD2,CASSSLGLAGTYEQYF,TGCGCCAGCAGCTCCCTGGGACTAGCGGGGACCTACGAGCAGTACTTC
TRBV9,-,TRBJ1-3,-,CASSVDFGSGNTIYF,TGTGCCAGCAGCGTAGATTTCGGCTCTGGAAACACCATATATTTT
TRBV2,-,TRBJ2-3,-,CASSVTDTQYF,TGTGCCAGCAGCGTAACAGATACGCAGTATTTT
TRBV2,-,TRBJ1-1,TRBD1,CASSTQGLATEAFF,TGTGCCAGCAGCACACAGGGGCTGGCCACTGAAGCTTTCTTT
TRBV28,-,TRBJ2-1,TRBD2,CASSLQLAGGSSEQFF,TGTGCCAGCAGTCTACAACTAGCGGGGGGTAGCAGTGAGCAGTTCTTC
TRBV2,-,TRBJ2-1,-,CASSPLSGLALYNEQFF,TGTGCCAGCAGCCCATTGTCCGGGCTAGCCCTCTACAATGAGCAGTTCTTC
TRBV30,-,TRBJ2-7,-,CAWSVQVWVGEQYF,TGTGCCTGGAGTGTACAGGTGTGGGTAGGCGAGCAGTACTTC
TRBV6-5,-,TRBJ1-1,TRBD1,CASTPRPQGRTEAFF,TGTGCCAGCACCCCCCGTCCACAGGGGAGAACTGAAGCTTTCTTT
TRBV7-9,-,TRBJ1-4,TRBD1,CASSTGTGSEKLFF,TGTGCCAGCAGCACCGGGACAGGGAGTGAAAAACTGTTTTTT
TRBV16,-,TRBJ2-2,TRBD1,CASSLGQGGELFF,TGTGCCAGCAGCCTCGGACAGGGCGGGGAGCTGTTTTTT